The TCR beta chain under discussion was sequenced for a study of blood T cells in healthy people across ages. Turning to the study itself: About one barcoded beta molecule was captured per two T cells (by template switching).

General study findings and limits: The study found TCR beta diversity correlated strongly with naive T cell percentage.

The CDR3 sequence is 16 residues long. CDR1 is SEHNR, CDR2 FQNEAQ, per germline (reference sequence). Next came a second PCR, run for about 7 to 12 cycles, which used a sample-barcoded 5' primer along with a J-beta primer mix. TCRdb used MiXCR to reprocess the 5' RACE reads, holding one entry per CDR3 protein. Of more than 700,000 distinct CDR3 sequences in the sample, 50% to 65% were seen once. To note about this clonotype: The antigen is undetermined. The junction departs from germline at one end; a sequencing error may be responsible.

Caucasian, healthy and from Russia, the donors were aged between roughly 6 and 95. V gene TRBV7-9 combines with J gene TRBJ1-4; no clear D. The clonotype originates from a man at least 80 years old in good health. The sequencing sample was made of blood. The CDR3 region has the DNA TGTGCCAGCAGCTCCTTCCAACATACAACTAGTGAAAAACTGTTTTTT. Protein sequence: CASSSFQHTTSEKLFF.